This T cell receptor (beta chain) was sequenced in a study of vaccination and CD4 T cells after COVID-19. The Oncomine TCR Beta short-read assay was applied to DNA of cultured CD4+ T cells. TCRdb analysed the PCR reads with MiXCR anew, one entry per CDR3 protein. This sample has 9,500 to 11,000 distinct CDR3 sequences, with approximately 26% found just once. Turning to this clonotype: Its antigen is unidentified.

As for treatment: roughly 10-day PBMC culture with coronavirus spike peptide pools or control peptides (ViraFEST assay). This TCR derives from a human donor who received a COVID-19 vaccine. Here the sequenced sample was CD4+ T cells from blood, cultured in vitro, taken before SARS-CoV-2 vaccination.

Here the CDR3 reads CASSSEIQITGELFF. CDR3 coding DNA: TGTGCCAGCAGTTCCGAGATTCAGATCACCGGGGAGCTGTTTTTT. The J gene is TRBJ2-2, the V gene TRBV6-2 or TRBV6-3; D is unclear. Trimming pared 4 bases from V and 4 bases from J, leaving 13 bases between. Germline V gene data show CDR1 as MNHEY and CDR2 as SVGEGT. The CDR3 extends over 15 amino acids.